Included here is one TCR beta chain sequence, with context. Its antigen is unidentified. As to treatment: some 19 received Ad26.COV2.S at low or high dose, single or two shots; roughly five received placebo; per-sample allocation not given. Vaccine and placebo recipients were sampled on day 63 after the first injection. An adult aged 18-55 years in Boston served as the donor. Immunization relied on an Ad26 vector, which expressed Wuhan-strain SARS-CoV-2 spike. The data derive from a study of Ad26.COV2.S vaccination and SARS-CoV-2 variants. Study-level information: Donor was in the COV1001 Ad26.COV2.S trial arm.

Assay: immunoSEQ multiplex PCR; the TCRdb copy retains only in-frame clones and omits some. The sample gives more than 300,000 clones, 75% to 90% of which show up once; about 10% is in the top ten. CDR3 length equals 12 residues. Trimming removed 6 bases from V and 1 base from J, with 6 bases in between. The germline CDR1 and CDR2 sequences are LNHDA and SQIVND (reference sequence). The study's findings and limits: Assessments of TCR breadth and depth may have underestimated the total T cell responses.

V usage is TRBV19 and J usage is TRBJ2-5; D is possibly TRBD2 (5 bases). This TCR came from a person aged 18-65 years who received the Ad26.COV2.S COVID-19 vaccine or a placebo. This specimen consisted of peripheral blood, obtained in a trial of Ad26.COV2.S vaccine versus placebo. The CDR3 DNA is TGTGCCAGTAGCCGGGGCCAAGAGACCCAGTACTTC. Residues: CASSRGQETQYF.